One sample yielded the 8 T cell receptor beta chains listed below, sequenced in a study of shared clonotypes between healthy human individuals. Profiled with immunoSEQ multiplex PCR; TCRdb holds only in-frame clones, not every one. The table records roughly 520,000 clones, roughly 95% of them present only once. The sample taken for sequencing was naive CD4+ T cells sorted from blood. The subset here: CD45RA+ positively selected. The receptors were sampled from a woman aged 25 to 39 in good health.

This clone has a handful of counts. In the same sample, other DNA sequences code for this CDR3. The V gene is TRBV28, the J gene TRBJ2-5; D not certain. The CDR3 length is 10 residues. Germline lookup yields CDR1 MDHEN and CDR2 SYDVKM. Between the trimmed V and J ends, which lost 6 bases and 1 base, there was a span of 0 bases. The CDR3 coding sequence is TGTGCCAGCAGCCAAGAGACCCAGTACTTC. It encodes CASSQETQYF.

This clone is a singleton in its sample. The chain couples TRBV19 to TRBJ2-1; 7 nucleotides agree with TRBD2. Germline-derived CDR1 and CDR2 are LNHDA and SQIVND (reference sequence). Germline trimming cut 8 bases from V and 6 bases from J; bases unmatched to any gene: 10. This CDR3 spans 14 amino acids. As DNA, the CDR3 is TGTGCCAGTGGAGAGGGGAGGGGATTCAATGAGCAGTTCTTC. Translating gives CASGEGRGFNEQFF.

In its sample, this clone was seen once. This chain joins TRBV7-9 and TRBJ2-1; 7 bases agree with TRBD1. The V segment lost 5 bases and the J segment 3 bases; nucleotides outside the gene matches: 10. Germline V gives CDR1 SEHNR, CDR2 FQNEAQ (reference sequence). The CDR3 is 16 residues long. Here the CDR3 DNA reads TGTGCCAGCAGCCCCCCCGAGTCAGGGGGCTACAATGAGCAGTTCTTC. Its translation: CASSPPESGGYNEQFF.

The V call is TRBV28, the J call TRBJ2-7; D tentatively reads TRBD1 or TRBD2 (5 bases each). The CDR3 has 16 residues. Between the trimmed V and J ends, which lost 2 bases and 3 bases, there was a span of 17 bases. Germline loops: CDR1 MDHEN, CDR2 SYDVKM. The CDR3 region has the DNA TGTGCCAGCAGTTTAGGGGGTTCGGGTAGAGACTACGAGCAGTACTTC. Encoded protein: CASSLGGSGRDYEQYF.

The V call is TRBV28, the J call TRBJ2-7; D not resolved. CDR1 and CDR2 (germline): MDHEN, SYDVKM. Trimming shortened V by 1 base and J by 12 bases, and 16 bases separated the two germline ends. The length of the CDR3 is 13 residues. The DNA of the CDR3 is TGTGCCAGCAGTTTATCCATACGAGGTGTCCGGTACTTC. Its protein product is CASSLSIRGVRYF.

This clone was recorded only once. The CDR3 sequence is CASSGNRDAPGGYTF. As DNA, the CDR3 is TGTGCCAGCAGTGGAAACCGGGACGCACCAGGGGGCTACACCTTC. The chain carries TRBV28 and TRBJ1-2; weak D call: TRBD1 (5 bases). The CDR3 is 15 amino acids. Trimming left V 5 bases short and J 8 bases short, with 21 bases between. Germline V lookup: CDR1 MDHEN, CDR2 SYDVKM.

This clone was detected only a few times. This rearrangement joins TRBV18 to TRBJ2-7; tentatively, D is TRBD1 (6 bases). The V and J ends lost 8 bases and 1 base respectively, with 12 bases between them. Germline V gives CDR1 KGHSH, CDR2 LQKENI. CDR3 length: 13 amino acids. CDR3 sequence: CASGQQESYEQYF. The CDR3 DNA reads TGTGCCAGCGGACAGCAGGAATCCTACGAGCAGTACTTC.

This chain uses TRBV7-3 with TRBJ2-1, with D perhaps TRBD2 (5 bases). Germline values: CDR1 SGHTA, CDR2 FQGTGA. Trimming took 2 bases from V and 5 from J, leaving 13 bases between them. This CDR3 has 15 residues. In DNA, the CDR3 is TGTGCCAGCAGCTTAGCCCCGACGGGGAACAATGAGCAGTTCTTC. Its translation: CASSLAPTGNNEQFF.